The 2 T cell receptor beta chains listed next were all sequenced from one sample in a study of T cells in Graves' hyperthyroidism and ophthalmopathy. TCR beta CDR3 regions were amplified from RNA. In the first-round RT-PCR of the TCR CDR3, the HTBI primer set was used. One entry per CDR3 protein results from TCRdb running MiXCR on the multiplex PCR reads. The sample yields 660,000 or so distinct CDR3 sequences, 45% seen once. The sequencing input was peripheral blood or thyroid tissue (not recorded which). Receptors originate from an adult man with Graves' disease, either hyperthyroidism or ophthalmopathy (not recorded which).

V and J are TRBV20-1 and TRBJ2-3, with D possibly TRBD2 on 5 matching bases. The V end lost 5 bases, the J end lost 1 base, and 16 bases lay between the germline ends. This CDR3 contains 15 residues. Per germline, CDR1 DFQATT and CDR2 SNEGSKA (reference sequence). CDR3 bases: TGCAGTGCTCTCGTCGAGCGGAAACGCACAGATACGCAGTATTTT. Amino acids: CSALVERKRTDTQYF.

The chain joins TRBV20-1 to TRBJ1-4, with D possibly matching TRBD1 (6 bases). V was pared by 1 base and J by 3 bases, with 24 bases between. Looked up from germline, CDR1 is DFQATT and CDR2 is SNEGSKA (reference sequence). The CDR3 has 19 residues. The CDR3 DNA is TGCAGTGCTAGAGGTTCTTGGGCAGGGGAGTCTGGGGCTAATGAAAAACTGTTTTTT. Residues: CSARGSWAGESGANEKLFF.